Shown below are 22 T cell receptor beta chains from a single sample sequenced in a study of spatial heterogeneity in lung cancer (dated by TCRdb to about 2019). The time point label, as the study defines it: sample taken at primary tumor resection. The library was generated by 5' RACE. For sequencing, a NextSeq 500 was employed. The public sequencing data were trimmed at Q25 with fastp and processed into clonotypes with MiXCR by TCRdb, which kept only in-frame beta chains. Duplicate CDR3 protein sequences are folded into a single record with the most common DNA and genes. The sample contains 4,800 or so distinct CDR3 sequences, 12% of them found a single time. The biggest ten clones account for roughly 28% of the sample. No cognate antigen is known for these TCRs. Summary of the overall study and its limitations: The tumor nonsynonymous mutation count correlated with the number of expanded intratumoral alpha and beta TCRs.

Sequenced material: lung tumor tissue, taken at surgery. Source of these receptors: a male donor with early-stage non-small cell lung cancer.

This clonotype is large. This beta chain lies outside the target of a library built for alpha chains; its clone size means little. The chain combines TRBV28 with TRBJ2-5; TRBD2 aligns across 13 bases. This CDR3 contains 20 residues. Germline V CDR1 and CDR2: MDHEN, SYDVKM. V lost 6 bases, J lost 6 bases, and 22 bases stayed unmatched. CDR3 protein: CASRNSGTGAWTSGGKTQYF. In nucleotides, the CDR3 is TGTGCCAGCAGAAACTCCGGGACAGGGGCATGGACTAGCGGGGGCAAGACCCAGTACTTC.

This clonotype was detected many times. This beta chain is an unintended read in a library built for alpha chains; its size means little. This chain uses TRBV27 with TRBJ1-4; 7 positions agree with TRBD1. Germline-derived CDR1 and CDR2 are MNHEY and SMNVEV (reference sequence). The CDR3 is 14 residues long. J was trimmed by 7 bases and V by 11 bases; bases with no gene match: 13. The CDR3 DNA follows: TGTGCCGGGGCACTGACAGGGTACGCTGAAAAACTGTTTTTT. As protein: CAGALTGYAEKLFF.

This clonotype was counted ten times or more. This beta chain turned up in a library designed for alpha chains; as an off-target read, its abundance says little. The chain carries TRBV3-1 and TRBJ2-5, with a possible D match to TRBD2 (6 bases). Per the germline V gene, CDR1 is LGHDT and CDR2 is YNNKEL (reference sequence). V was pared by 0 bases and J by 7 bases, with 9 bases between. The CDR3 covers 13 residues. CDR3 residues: CASSQDPGGTQYF. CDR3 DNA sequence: TGTGCCAGCAGCCAAGATCCCGGGGGGACCCAGTACTTC.

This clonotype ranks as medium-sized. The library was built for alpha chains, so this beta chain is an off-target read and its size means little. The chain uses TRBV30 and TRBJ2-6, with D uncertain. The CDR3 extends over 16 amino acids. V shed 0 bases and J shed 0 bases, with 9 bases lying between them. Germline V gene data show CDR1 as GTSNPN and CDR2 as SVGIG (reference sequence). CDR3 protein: CAWSVAGISGANVLTF. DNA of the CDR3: TGTGCCTGGAGTGTAGCCGGAATCTCTGGGGCCAACGTCCTGACTTTC.

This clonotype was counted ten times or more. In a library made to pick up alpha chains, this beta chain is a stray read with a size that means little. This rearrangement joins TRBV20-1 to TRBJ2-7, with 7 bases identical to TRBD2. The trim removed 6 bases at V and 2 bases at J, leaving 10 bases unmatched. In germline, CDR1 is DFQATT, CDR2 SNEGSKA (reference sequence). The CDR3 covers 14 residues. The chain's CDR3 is CSATDSGLTYEQYF. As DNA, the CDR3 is TGCAGTGCCACCGATAGCGGGTTGACCTACGAGCAGTACTTC.

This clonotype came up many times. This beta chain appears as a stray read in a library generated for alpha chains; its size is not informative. CDR3 sequence: CASLSGANVLTF. CDR3 sequence (DNA): TGTGCCAGCCTCTCGGGGGCCAACGTCCTGACTTTC. The V and J genes are TRBV7-9 and TRBJ2-6; no clear D. V was shortened by 8 bases and J by 4 bases, with 6 bases between the two germline ends. This CDR3 has 12 amino acids. Germline V gene lookup returns CDR1 SEHNR and CDR2 FQNEAQ (reference sequence). The full variable domain, its missing parts supplied by reference TRBV7-9 and TRBJ2-6, is DTGVSQNPRHKITKRGQNVTFRCDPISEHNRLYWYRQTLGQGPEFLTYFQNEAQLEKSRLLSDRFSAERPKGSFSTLEIQRTEQGDSAMYLCASLSGANVLTFGAGSRLTVL.

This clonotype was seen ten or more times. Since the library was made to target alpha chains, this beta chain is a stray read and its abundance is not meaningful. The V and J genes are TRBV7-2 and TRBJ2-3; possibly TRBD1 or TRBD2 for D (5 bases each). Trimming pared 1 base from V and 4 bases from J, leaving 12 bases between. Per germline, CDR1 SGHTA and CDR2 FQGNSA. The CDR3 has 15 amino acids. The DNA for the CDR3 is TGTGCCAGCAGCTTAGGCGCCGGGGCCGCAGATACGCAGTATTTT. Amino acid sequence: CASSLGAGAADTQYF.

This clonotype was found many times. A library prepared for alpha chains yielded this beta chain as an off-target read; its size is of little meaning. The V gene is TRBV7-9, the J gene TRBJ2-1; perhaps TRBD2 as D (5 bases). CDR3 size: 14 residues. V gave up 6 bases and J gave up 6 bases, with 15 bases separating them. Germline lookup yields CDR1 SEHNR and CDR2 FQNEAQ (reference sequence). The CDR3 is CASRRPLEGNEQFF. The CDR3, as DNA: TGTGCCAGCAGGCGACCCCTCGAGGGCAATGAGCAGTTCTTC.

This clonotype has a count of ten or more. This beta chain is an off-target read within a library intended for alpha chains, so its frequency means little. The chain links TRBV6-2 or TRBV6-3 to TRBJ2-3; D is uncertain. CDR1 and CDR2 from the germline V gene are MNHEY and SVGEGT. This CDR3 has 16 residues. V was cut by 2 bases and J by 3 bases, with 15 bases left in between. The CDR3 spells CASSYHEEKGTDTQYF. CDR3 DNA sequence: TGTGCCAGCAGTTACCACGAAGAGAAGGGTACAGATACGCAGTATTTT.

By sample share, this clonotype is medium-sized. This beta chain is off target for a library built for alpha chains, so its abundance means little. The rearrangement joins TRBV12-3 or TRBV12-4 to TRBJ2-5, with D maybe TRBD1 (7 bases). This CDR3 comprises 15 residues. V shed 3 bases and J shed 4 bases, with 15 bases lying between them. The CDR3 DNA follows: TGTGCCAGCAGTTTGCACAGGGGACTGTCAGAGACCCAGTACTTC. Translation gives CASSLHRGLSETQYF.

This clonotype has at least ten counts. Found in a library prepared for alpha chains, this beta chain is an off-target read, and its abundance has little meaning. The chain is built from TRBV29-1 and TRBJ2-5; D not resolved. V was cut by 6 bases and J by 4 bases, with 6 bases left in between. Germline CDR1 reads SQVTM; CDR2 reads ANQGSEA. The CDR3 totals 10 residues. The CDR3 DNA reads TGCAGCGTGAGGCTAGAGACCCAGTACTTC. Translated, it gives CSVRLETQYF.

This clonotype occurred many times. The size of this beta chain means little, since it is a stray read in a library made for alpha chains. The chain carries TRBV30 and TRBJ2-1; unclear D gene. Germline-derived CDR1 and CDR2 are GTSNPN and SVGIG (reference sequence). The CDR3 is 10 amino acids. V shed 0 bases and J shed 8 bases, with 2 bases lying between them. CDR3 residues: CAWSVHEQFF. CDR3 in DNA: TGTGCCTGGAGTGTACATGAGCAGTTCTTC.

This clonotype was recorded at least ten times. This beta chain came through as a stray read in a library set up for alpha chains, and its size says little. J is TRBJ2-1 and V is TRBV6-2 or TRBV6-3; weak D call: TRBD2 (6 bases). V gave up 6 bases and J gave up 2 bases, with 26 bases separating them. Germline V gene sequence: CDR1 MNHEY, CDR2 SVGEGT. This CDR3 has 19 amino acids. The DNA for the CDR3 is TGTGCCAGCAGCCGACTAGTCAGTCTGACAAGTTCCCCCTACAATGAGCAGTTCTTC. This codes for CASSRLVSLTSSPYNEQFF.

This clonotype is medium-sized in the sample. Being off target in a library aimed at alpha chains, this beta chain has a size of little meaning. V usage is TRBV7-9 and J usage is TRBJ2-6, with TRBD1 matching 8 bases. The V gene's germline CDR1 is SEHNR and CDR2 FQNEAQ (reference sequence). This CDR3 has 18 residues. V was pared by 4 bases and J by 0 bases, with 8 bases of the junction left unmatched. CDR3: CASSSPGQDFSGANVLTF. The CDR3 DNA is TGTGCCAGCAGCTCTCCGGGACAGGACTTCTCTGGGGCCAACGTCCTGACTTTC.

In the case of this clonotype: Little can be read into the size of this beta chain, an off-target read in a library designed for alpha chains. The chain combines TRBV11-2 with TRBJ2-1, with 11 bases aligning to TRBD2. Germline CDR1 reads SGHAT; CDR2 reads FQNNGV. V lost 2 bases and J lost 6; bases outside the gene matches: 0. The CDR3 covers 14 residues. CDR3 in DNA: TGTGCCAGCAGCTTAACTAGCGGGAGCAATGAGCAGTTCTTC. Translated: CASSLTSGSNEQFF.

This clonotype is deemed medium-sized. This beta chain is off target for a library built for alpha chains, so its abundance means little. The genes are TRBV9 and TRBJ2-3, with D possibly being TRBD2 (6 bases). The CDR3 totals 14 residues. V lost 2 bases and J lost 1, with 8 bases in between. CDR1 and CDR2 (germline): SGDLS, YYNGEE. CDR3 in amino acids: CASSVASGTDTQYF. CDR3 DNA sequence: TGTGCCAGCAGCGTGGCTAGCGGCACAGATACGCAGTATTTT.

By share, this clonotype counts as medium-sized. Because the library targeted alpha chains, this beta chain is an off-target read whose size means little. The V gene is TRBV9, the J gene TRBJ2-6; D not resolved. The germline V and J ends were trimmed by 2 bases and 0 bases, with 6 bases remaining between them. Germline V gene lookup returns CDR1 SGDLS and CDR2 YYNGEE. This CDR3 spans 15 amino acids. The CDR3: CASSVGDSGANVLTF. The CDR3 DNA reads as TGTGCCAGCAGCGTTGGGGACTCTGGGGCCAACGTCCTGACTTTC.

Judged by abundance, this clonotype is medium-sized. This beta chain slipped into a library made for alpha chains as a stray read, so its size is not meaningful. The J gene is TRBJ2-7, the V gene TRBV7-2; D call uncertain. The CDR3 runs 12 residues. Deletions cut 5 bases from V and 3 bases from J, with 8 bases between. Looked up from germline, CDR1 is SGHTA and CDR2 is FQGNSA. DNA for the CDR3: TGTGCCAGCAGCCGGGTGGACTACGAGCAGTACTTC. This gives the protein CASSRVDYEQYF. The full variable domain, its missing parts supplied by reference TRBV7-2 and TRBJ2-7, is GAGVSQSPSNKVTEKGKDVELRCDPISGHTALYWYRQSLGQGLEFLIYFQGNSAPDKSGLPSDRFSAERTGGSVSTLTIQRTQQEDSAVYLCASSRVDYEQYFGPGTRLTVT.

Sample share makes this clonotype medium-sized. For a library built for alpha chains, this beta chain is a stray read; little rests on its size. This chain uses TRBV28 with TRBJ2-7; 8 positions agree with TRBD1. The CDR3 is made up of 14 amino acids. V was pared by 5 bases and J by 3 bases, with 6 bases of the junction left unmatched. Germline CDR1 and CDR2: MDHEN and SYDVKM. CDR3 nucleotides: TGTGCCAGCAGTCATAGACAGGGGCTCTACGAGCAGTACTTC. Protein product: CASSHRQGLYEQYF.

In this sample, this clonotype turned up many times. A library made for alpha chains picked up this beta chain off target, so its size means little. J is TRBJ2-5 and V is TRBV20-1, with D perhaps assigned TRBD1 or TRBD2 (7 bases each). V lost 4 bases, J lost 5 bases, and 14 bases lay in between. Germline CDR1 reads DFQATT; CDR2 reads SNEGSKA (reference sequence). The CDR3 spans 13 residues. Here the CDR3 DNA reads TGCAGTGCTATAAGACAGGGAGGGGAGACCCAGTACTTC. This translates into CSAIRQGGETQYF.

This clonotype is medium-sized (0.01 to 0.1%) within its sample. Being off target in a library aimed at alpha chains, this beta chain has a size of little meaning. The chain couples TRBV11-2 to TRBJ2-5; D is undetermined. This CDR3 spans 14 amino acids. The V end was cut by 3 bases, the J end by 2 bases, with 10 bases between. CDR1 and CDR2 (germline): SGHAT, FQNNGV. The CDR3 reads CASSFRPVQETQYF. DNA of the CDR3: TGTGCCAGCAGCTTTCGACCGGTACAAGAGACCCAGTACTTC.

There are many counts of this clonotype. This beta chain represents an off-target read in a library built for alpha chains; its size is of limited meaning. The CDR3 DNA reads as TGTGCCAGCAGCTTAAGGGTAGCCCCCACGGGGAATGAGCAGTTCTTC. Translated, it gives CASSLRVAPTGNEQFF. J is TRBJ2-1 and V is TRBV7-2; D may be TRBD2 (5 bases). CDR1 is SGHTA, CDR2 FQGNSA, per germline. The CDR3 is made up of 16 amino acids. Trimming removed 2 bases from V and 7 bases from J, with 18 bases in between.